Below are 25 T cell receptor beta chains sequenced from a single sample in a study of PD-1 blockade in mismatch repair-deficient tumors. The time point here: approximately 9-day in vitro stimulation with candidate neoantigen peptide 3. Only in-frame clones appear in the TCRdb table, and some are missing; sequencing was by immunoSEQ multiplex PCR. The table has some 10,000 clones, about 93% seen once. Their antigens remain unidentified. The sequencing used cells cultured in vitro, collected from a patient treated with pembrolizumab. These receptors were obtained from an adult with mismatch repair-deficient cancer.

This clone has only one observation. The V call is TRBV29-1, the J call TRBJ2-6; D not resolved. Germline V gene sequence: CDR1 SQVTM, CDR2 ANQGSEA. V was shortened by 4 bases and J by 3 bases, with 10 bases between the two germline ends. The CDR3 covers 14 residues. The CDR3 region has the DNA TGCAGCGTTGGATCGTTAAATGGGGCCAACGTCCTGACTTTC. It yields the protein CSVGSLNGANVLTF.

Only one count was recorded for this clone. V is TRBV6-6 and J is TRBJ2-2; D gene uncertain. Germline lookup yields CDR1 MNHNY and CDR2 SVGAGI (reference sequence). CDR3 length: 12 amino acids. V was clipped by 10 bases and J by 1 base, with 7 bases between them. CDR3 region: CAIRRNTGELFF. As DNA, the CDR3 is TGTGCCATACGAAGGAACACCGGGGAGCTGTTTTTT.

Turning to this clone: One end of the junction varies from germline; a read error may be responsible. The chain is built from TRBV27 and TRBJ1-2; 8 nucleotides match TRBD1. The V gene's germline CDR1 is MNHEY and CDR2 SMNVEV (reference sequence). The CDR3 runs to 14 residues. The CDR3 nucleotides read TGTGCCAGCGGTTTAATCCAGACAGGGGACGGCTACACCTTC. This sequence encodes CASGLIQTGDGYTF.

The V and J genes are TRBV7-2 and TRBJ2-3; D uncertain. The CDR3 runs to 15 residues. With 0 bases removed from V and 1 base from J, the gap between germline ends came to 8 bases. CDR1 is SGHTA and CDR2 is FQGNSA in the germline V gene. The CDR3 is CASSLASPRTDTQYF. The CDR3 DNA reads as TGTGCCAGCAGCTTAGCGTCCCCTCGCACAGATACGCAGTATTTT.

The chain combines TRBV30 with TRBJ2-2; D tentatively reads TRBD1 or TRBD2 (5 bases each). The CDR3 has 16 amino acids. Trimming removed 2 bases at V and 7 bases at J, with 20 bases between. CDR1 and CDR2 from the germline V gene are GTSNPN and SVGIG (reference sequence). The CDR3: CAWSTGTTGSVGELFF. As DNA, the CDR3 is TGTGCCTGGAGTACGGGAACCACAGGTTCAGTCGGGGAGCTGTTTTTT.

J is TRBJ2-3 and V is TRBV10-3, with TRBD1 matching 8 bases. CDR3 length: 16 amino acids. Trimming took 3 bases from V and 1 from J; bases not matched to a gene: 6. Germline V gives CDR1 ENHRY, CDR2 SYGVKD. CDR3 protein: CAISDRAGGGTDTQYF. Written as DNA, the CDR3 is TGTGCCATCAGTGACAGGGCAGGGGGCGGCACAGATACGCAGTATTTT.

The V gene is TRBV19, the J gene TRBJ1-1; D not resolved. Germline CDR1 and CDR2: LNHDA and SQIVND (reference sequence). Trimming removed 1 base from V and 0 bases from J, with 9 bases in between. This CDR3 region has 15 residues. CDR3 region: CASSIGLGMNTEAFF. The CDR3 DNA follows: TGTGCCAGTAGTATAGGGTTGGGTATGAACACTGAAGCTTTCTTT.

This chain links TRBV6-1 with TRBJ2-1; D is perhaps TRBD2 (6 bases). The CDR3 has 16 amino acids. Germline lookup yields CDR1 MNHNS and CDR2 SASEGT. Trimming removed 4 bases from V and 5 bases from J, with 18 bases in between. CDR3 sequence (DNA): TGTGCCAGCAGTGGGACTAATTATCCACGAGACAATGAGCAGTTCTTC. This codes for CASSGTNYPRDNEQFF.

The chain employs TRBV7-9 and TRBJ2-1; weak D call: TRBD2 (5 bases). V was pared by 2 bases and J by 5 bases, with 13 bases between. The CDR3 consists of 15 residues. CDR1 and CDR2 (germline): SEHNR, FQNEAQ (reference sequence). CDR3 nucleotide sequence: TGTGCCAGCAGCTTAAGAGGGCGGGCGGACAATGAGCAGTTCTTC. Its translation: CASSLRGRADNEQFF.

The chain combines TRBV6-1 with TRBJ1-5; tentative D call: TRBD1 (6 bases). The CDR3 totals 15 residues. Germline CDR1 reads MNHNS; CDR2 reads SASEGT. The V end lost 5 bases, the J end lost 5 bases, and 16 bases lay between the germline ends. CDR3 nucleotide sequence: TGTGCCAGCAGTCTGGGACAAGCGGGACATCAGCCCCAGCATTTT. Encoded protein: CASSLGQAGHQPQHF.

The chain carries TRBV28 and TRBJ2-2, with a weak D call TRBD1 (5 bases). The V end was cut by 6 bases, the J end by 1 base, with 15 bases between. Germline CDR1 and CDR2: MDHEN and SYDVKM. This CDR3 comprises 16 residues. The CDR3 reads CASRWLGRGNTGELFF. In DNA form, the CDR3 reads TGTGCCAGCAGGTGGCTGGGGCGCGGGAACACCGGGGAGCTGTTTTTT.

The chain carries TRBV29-1 and TRBJ2-3; the match to TRBD2 covers 8 bases. This CDR3 contains 15 residues. Germline CDR1 reads SQVTM; CDR2 reads ANQGSEA. The junction had 10 bases not matched to a gene; V was cut back by 4 bases and J by 4 bases. DNA for the CDR3: TGCAGCGTTGCCCATAGCGGGATTTTCGCAGATACGCAGTATTTT. It yields the protein CSVAHSGIFADTQYF.

The chain combines TRBV10-2 with TRBJ2-1; a weak D match, TRBD2 (6 bases). Looked up from germline, CDR1 is WSHSY and CDR2 is SAAADI. The CDR3 covers 15 residues. V lost 6 bases to trimming and J lost 2 bases, with 14 bases between them. DNA for the CDR3: TGCGCCAGCAGACACCTAGCGCAAACCTACAATGAGCAGTTCTTC. Encoded protein: CASRHLAQTYNEQFF.

This chain links TRBV15 with TRBJ2-7; D possibly corresponds to TRBD1 (7 bases). The CDR3 sequence is 15 residues long. The V gene lost 0 bases and the J gene lost 3 bases, with 12 bases spanning the gap. CDR1 LNHNV and CDR2 YYDKDF come from the germline V gene (reference sequence). CDR3 in DNA: TGTGCCACCAGCAGAGATCGCCAGGGGGGCTACGAGCAGTACTTC. The encoded protein is CATSRDRQGGYEQYF. Variable domain in full (rest from reference TRBV15 and TRBJ2-7): DAMVIQNPRYQVTQFGKPVTLSCSQTLNHNVMYWYQQKSSQAPKLLFHYYDKDFNNEADTPDNFQSRRPNTSFCFLDIRSPGLGDTAMYLCATSRDRQGGYEQYFGPGTRLTVT.

The V call is TRBV11-2, the J call TRBJ2-7; possible D gene TRBD2, 6 bases. Looked up from germline, CDR1 is SGHAT and CDR2 is FQNNGV. V lost 5 bases, J lost 1 base, and 15 bases lay in between. There are 15 residues in the CDR3. The CDR3 coding sequence is TGTGCCAGCAGCCCCGGAGCGGGTTTTTCCTACGAGCAGTACTTC. Translated, it gives CASSPGAGFSYEQYF.

The rearrangement links TRBV19 to TRBJ2-7; 8 bases match TRBD1. CDR1 is LNHDA, CDR2 SQIVND, per germline (reference sequence). J gave up 6 bases and V 2 bases, and 9 bases lay outside the gene matches. The CDR3 covers 15 residues. This chain's CDR3 is CASSIPGTGTSEQYF. CDR3 bases: TGTGCCAGTAGTATACCCGGGACAGGCACCTCCGAGCAGTACTTC.

The chain is built from TRBV23-1 and TRBJ2-5, with 8 bases identical to TRBD1. TRBV23-1 is labeled an ORF, and its function is uncertain. With V trimmed by 8 bases and J by 5 bases, 7 bases remained unmatched. This CDR3 region has 13 residues. CDR3 region: CASSRAGGETQYF. CDR3 DNA sequence: TGCGCCAGCTCCCGGGCAGGGGGCGAGACCCAGTACTTC.

The V and J genes are TRBV28 and TRBJ1-4, with D possibly matching TRBD1 (6 bases). The CDR3 is made up of 15 amino acids. Between the trimmed V and J ends, which lost 5 bases and 1 base, there was a span of 11 bases. Germline V gives CDR1 MDHEN, CDR2 SYDVKM. Written as DNA, the CDR3 is TGTGCCAGCAGTCGGGGGGCGAGAACTAATGAAAAACTGTTTTTT. Translating gives CASSRGARTNEKLFF.

The V and J genes are TRBV7-9 and TRBJ2-5; 8 bases fit TRBD2. The CDR3 contains 16 residues. Trimming at V came to 0 bases and at J to 2 bases, leaving 5 bases not matched to a gene. Germline CDR1 SEHNR, CDR2 FQNEAQ (reference sequence). As DNA, the CDR3 is TGTGCCAGCAGCTTAGCGCTAGCGGGCGGGCAAGAGACCCAGTACTTC. This codes for CASSLALAGGQETQYF.

This clone turned up a few times. The rearrangement uses TRBV28 and TRBJ2-1, with 10 positions matching TRBD2. The CDR3 is 16 residues long. V was pared by 3 bases and J by 0 bases, with 2 bases of the junction left unmatched. Germline CDR1 MDHEN, CDR2 SYDVKM. CDR3 residues: CASSFRLAGSYNEQFF. CDR3 in DNA: TGTGCCAGCAGTTTCAGACTAGCGGGCTCCTACAATGAGCAGTTCTTC. The entire variable domain, with the rest obtained from reference TRBV28 and TRBJ2-1, is as follows: DVKVTQSSRYLVKRTGEKVFLECVQDMDHENMFWYRQDPGLGLRLIYFSYDVKMKEKGDIPEGYSVSREKKERFSLILESASTNQTSMYLCASSFRLAGSYNEQFFGPGTRLTVL.

This clone was seen only a few times. The chain couples TRBV6-1 to TRBJ1-3; D not certain. V lost 4 bases to trimming and J lost 4 bases, with 14 bases between them. Germline V gives CDR1 MNHNS, CDR2 SASEGT. This CDR3 is 15 amino acids long. CDR3 DNA: TGTGCCAGCAGTGGGACCTCCACGGGGGGAAACACCATATATTTT. It translates to CASSGTSTGGNTIYF.

The genes are TRBV7-2 and TRBJ2-1, with 9 bases fitting TRBD2. The CDR3 has 15 amino acids. Germline V lookup: CDR1 SGHTA, CDR2 FQGNSA. V shed 5 bases, J shed 1 base, and the junction held 3 bases outside the gene matches. DNA for the CDR3: TGTGCCAGCAGCCTTCTAGCGGGATCCTACAATGAGCAGTTCTTC. Its translation is CASSLLAGSYNEQFF. Supplemented by reference TRBV7-2 and TRBJ2-1, the full variable domain reads GAGVSQSPSNKVTEKGKDVELRCDPISGHTALYWYRQSLGQGLEFLIYFQGNSAPDKSGLPSDRFSAERTGGSVSTLTIQRTQQEDSAVYLCASSLLAGSYNEQFFGPGTRLTVL.

J is TRBJ2-1 and V is TRBV9, with a weak D call TRBD2 (6 bases). V was pared by 4 bases and J by 1 base, with 15 bases between. The CDR3 is 16 amino acids. Germline V gives CDR1 SGDLS, CDR2 YYNGEE. DNA of the CDR3: TGTGCCAGCAGCCCCCAGCCGGGAGCGTCCTACAATGAGCAGTTCTTC. It specifies CASSPQPGASYNEQFF.

V gene TRBV27 combines with J gene TRBJ2-3; D call uncertain. The germline V gene has CDR1 MNHEY and CDR2 SMNVEV (reference sequence). V was pared by 2 bases and J by 1 base, with 4 bases between. The CDR3 contains 13 residues. CDR3 nucleotide sequence: TGTGCCAGCAGTTTAACCGGCACAGATACGCAGTATTTT. Protein product: CASSLTGTDTQYF.

The chain carries TRBV11-3 and TRBJ1-1; the match to TRBD1 covers 7 bases. The CDR3 loop spans 15 amino acids. J lost 0 bases, V lost 1 base, and 2 bases had no gene match. Germline V gene sequence: CDR1 SGHNT, CDR2 YENEEA. CDR3 residues: CASSLVGTVNTEAFF. The CDR3 DNA is TGTGCCAGCAGCTTAGTTGGGACAGTGAACACTGAAGCTTTCTTT.